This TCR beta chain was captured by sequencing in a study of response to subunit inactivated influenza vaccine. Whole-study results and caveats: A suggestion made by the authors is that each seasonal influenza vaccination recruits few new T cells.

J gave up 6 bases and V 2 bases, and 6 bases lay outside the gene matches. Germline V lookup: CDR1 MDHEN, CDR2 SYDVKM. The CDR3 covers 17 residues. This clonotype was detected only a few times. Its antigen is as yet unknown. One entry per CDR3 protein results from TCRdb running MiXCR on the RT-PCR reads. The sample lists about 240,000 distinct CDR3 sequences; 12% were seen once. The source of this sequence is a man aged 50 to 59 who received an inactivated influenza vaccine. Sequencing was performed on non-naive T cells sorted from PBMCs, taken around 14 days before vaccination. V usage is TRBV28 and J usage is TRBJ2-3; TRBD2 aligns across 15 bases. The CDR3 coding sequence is TGTGCCAGCAGTTTAGGCGGACTAGCGGGAGGGGCGGATACGCAGTATTTT. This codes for CASSLGGLAGGADTQYF.